This entry describes one TCR beta chain. The germline V and J ends were trimmed by 0 bases and 10 bases, with 15 bases remaining between them. Germline V CDR1 and CDR2: ENHRY, SYGVKD. This CDR3 is 14 amino acids long. The sample comes from a study of blood T cell repertoires in COVID-19. Overall study: COVID-19 samples collected from the United States, Italy and Spain covered acute and convalescent phases.

Repertoires were generated with immunoSEQ multiplex PCR, while TCRdb's copy carries only in-frame clones and drops some. This table has about 320,000 clones, roughly 89% appearing once. Sequenced: PBMCs or T cells enriched from blood (not recorded which). The gene calls are TRBV10-3 and TRBJ1-2, with a weak D call TRBD1 (5 bases). The receptor's source is a woman between 18 and 29 years old who had recovered from COVID-19. The DNA for the CDR3 is TGTGCCATCAGTGAGTCGGGTCAGGGTGCTGCCTACACCTTC. The encoded protein is CAISESGQGAAYTF.